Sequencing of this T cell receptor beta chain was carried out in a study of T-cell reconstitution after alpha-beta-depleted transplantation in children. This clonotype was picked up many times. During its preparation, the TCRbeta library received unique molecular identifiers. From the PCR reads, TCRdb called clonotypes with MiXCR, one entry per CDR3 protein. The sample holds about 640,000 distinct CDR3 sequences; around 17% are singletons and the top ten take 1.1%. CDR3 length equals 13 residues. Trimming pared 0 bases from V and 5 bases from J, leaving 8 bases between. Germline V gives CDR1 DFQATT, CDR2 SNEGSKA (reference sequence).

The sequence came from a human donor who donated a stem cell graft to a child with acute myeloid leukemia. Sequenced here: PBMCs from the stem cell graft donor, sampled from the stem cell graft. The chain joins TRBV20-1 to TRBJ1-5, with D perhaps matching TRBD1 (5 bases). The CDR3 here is CSAREGRDQPQHF. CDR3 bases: TGCAGTGCTAGAGAGGGCAGGGATCAGCCCCAGCATTTT.